A selection of T cell receptor beta chains follows, all from one sample in a study of blood T cell repertoires in COVID-19. TCRdb's copy holds only in-frame clones and misses some; the assay was immunoSEQ multiplex PCR. The sample has 130,000 to 150,000 clones, 80% to 90% seen once; the top ten hold 3.5% to 5.5%. The sequencing input was peripheral blood. The receptors shown here come from a woman in her thirties or forties with acute or convalescent COVID-19. The CDR3 runs from the conserved cysteine through the conserved F or W. D genes are given only for firm matches. Part of the rows lack a size; the others show once, few, many or a class for expanded clones.

>TRBV18|.|TRBJ1-6|.
TGTGCCAGCTCACCTATGGCGGGTGGCGATTCACCCCTCCACTTT
CASSPMAGGDSPLHF
>TRBV14|.|TRBJ1-2|TRBD1
TGTGCCAGCAGGGCTGACAGGGGTGAGGGCTACACCTTC
CASRADRGEGYTF
>TRBV12-5|.|TRBJ2-1|.
TGTGCTAGTGGTTTGGTAAATGTAGTTCGGTCCTACAATGAGCAGTTCTTC
CASGLVNVVRSYNEQFF
>TRBV24-1|.|TRBJ2-5|TRBD2
TGTGCCACCAGTGATCCAGGACTAGCGGGGGGGGAAGAGACCCAGTACTTC
CATSDPGLAGGEETQYF
>TRBV12-3/TRBV12-4|.|TRBJ1-4|.
TGTGCCAGCCGAAGCGTCACCCAAGAAAAACTGTTTTTT
CASRSVTQEKLFF
>TRBV19|.|TRBJ2-5|.
TGTGCCAGTAGGGGGGGACAAGAGACCCAGTACTTC
CASRGGQETQYF
>TRBV5-4|.|TRBJ1-2|.
TGTGCCAGCAGCCCAGCGGCGGGCTCTAACTATGGCTACACCTTC
CASSPAAGSNYGYTF
>TRBV24-1|few|TRBJ2-7|.
TGTGCCACCAGTGACCCGTTAAGGGGCTCCTACGAGCAGTACTTC
CATSDPLRGSYEQYF
>TRBV7-3|.|TRBJ2-1|.
TGTGCCAGCAGCTCTTATCTGGGGGGTGAGCAGTTCTTC
CASSSYLGGEQFF
>TRBV3-1/TRBV3-2|.|TRBJ2-3|TRBD2
TGTGCCAGCAGCCAAGAGGGCCTAGCGGGAGTCACAGATACGCAGTATTTT
CASSQEGLAGVTDTQYF
>TRBV5-1|.|TRBJ2-4|.
TGCGCCAGCAGCTTGGTTGGATGGACAGAAGCCAAAAACATTCAGTACTTC
CASSLVGWTEAKNIQYF
>TRBV28|.|TRBJ1-2|TRBD1
TGTGCCAGCAGTTCCCTGACAGGGACCACTAACTATGGCTACACCTTC
CASSSLTGTTNYGYTF
>TRBV19|few|TRBJ2-3|.
TGTGCCAGTAGTATAGGAGCAGGGCTCACAGATACGCAGTATTTT
CASSIGAGLTDTQYF
>TRBV7-7|.|TRBJ2-3|.
TGTGCTAGCAGCTTCCTAGCTGAAGATACGCAGTATTTT
CASSFLAEDTQYF
>TRBV7-9|.|TRBJ1-1|.
TGTGCCAGCCCGGGGGTAGAATCGAACACTGAAGCTTTCTTT
CASPGVESNTEAFF
>TRBV7-9|.|TRBJ1-3|TRBD1
TGTGCCAGCAGCTTAGCGGGACAGGGGAGCTCTGGAAACACCATATATTTT
CASSLAGQGSSGNTIYF
>TRBV21-1|once|TRBJ2-1|.
TGTGCCAGCAGCAAATCTAGCGGGACGTACAATGAGCAGTTCTTC
CASSKSSGTYNEQFF
>TRBV12-5|.|TRBJ2-7|.
TGTGCTAGTGGTTTGGTACTAGATGCCTACGAGCAGTACTTC
CASGLVLDAYEQYF
>TRBV4-1|.|TRBJ1-1|.
TGCGCCAGCAGCCAGCTAATCCGAGGGAACACTGAAGCTTTCTTT
CASSQLIRGNTEAFF
>TRBV3-1/TRBV3-2|.|TRBJ2-3|.
TGTGCCAGCAGCCAAGACGGGCTAGCGACTAGCACAGATACGCAGTATTTT
CASSQDGLATSTDTQYF
>TRBV7-3|.|TRBJ1-1|.
TGTGCCAGCAGCGAAGTCCGGGAGGCGGAAGCTTTCTTT
CASSEVREAEAFF
>TRBV24-1|.|TRBJ1-5|.
TGTGCCACCAGTGATAACCAGGGTAGACAGCCCCAGCATTTT
CATSDNQGRQPQHF
>TRBV18|.|TRBJ1-1|TRBD1
TGTGCCAGCTCGGGACAGGGTGAGAACACTGAAGCTTTCTTT
CASSGQGENTEAFF
>TRBV5-1|.|TRBJ2-7|TRBD2
TGCGCCAGCAGTAGCGGGAGGTACCCCTCTACCTACGAGCAGTACTTC
CASSSGRYPSTYEQYF
>TRBV6-5|.|TRBJ1-4|.
TGTGCCAGCAGTTTCGGGGAAAAACTGTTTTTT
CASSFGEKLFF
>TRBV7-8|.|TRBJ1-1|.
TGTGCCAGCAGCTTAGTGGCGGGGAACACTGAAGCTTTCTTT
CASSLVAGNTEAFF
>TRBV7-9|.|TRBJ1-1|TRBD1
TGTGCCAGCAACCCGACAGGGGGGAGTGACACTGAAGCTTTCTTT
CASNPTGGSDTEAFF
>TRBV14|.|TRBJ2-7|TRBD1
TGTGCCAGCAGCCCCATGGGGACAGGGCCCTACGAGCAGTACTTC
CASSPMGTGPYEQYF
>TRBV11-3|.|TRBJ2-7|TRBD2
TGTGCCAGCAGCTTAAGCGGGGGGGCCTACGAGCAGTACTTC
CASSLSGGAYEQYF
>TRBV27|.|TRBJ2-1|.
TGTGCCAGCAGAAACTTCGCAGGGTCCAATGAGCAGTTCTTC
CASRNFAGSNEQFF
>TRBV5-4|.|TRBJ2-1|TRBD2
TGTGCCAGCAGCCTACCAGGACTAGCGGGCCTCAATGAGCAGTTCTTC
CASSLPGLAGLNEQFF
>TRBV11-2|.|TRBJ1-2|.
TGTGCCAGCAGCTTAGGACAGTATGGCTACACCTTC
CASSLGQYGYTF
>TRBV11-3|.|TRBJ2-7|TRBD2
TGTGCCAGCAGCTTATTCGGGACTAGTGAGCCCGTTGTCCCCTACGAGCAGTACTTC
CASSLFGTSEPVVPYEQYF
>TRBV5-1|.|TRBJ1-2|TRBD1
TGCGCCAGCAGCCCCGGACAGGGGGGAGGTGGCTACACCTTC
CASSPGQGGGGYTF
>TRBV4-3|.|TRBJ2-5|.
TGCGCCAGCAGCCAAACCTTGTTAGTGTACCAAGAGACCCAGTACTTC
CASSQTLLVYQETQYF
>TRBV9|.|TRBJ2-7|.
TGTGCCAGCAGCCCGCGGGACAGCAACTACGAGCAGTACTTC
CASSPRDSNYEQYF
>TRBV4-1|.|TRBJ2-5|TRBD2
TGCGCCAGCAGCCAAGAAGGGACTAGCGGGGGGAGGGGGACCCAGTACTTC
CASSQEGTSGGRGTQYF
>TRBV4-1|.|TRBJ2-1|TRBD2
TGCGCCAGCAGCCAAGTGACTAGCGGGATAAGTATGAATGAGCAGTTCTTC
CASSQVTSGISMNEQFF
>TRBV12-3/TRBV12-4|.|TRBJ1-2|TRBD1
TGTGCCAGCAGCTCGGGACAGCTCTCTGGCTACACCTTC
CASSSGQLSGYTF
>TRBV13|few|TRBJ2-2|TRBD1
TGTGCCAGCAGCTCACTGACGAAGGGACAGACCGGGGAGCTGTTTTTT
CASSSLTKGQTGELFF
>TRBV6-2/TRBV6-3|.|TRBJ2-1|TRBD2
TGTGCCAGCAGTTATTTCCCGGGGGGGCCGGACAATGAGCAGTTCTTC
CASSYFPGGPDNEQFF
>TRBV28|.|TRBJ1-4|.
TGTGCCACCTTCGGGTCTAGGGGGGGGCCCACTAATGAAAAACTGTTTTTT
CATFGSRGGPTNEKLFF
>TRBV2|few|TRBJ2-1|.
TGTGCCAGCAGAGAAGGAGGGAGCTCCTACAATGAGCAGTTCTTC
CASREGGSSYNEQFF
>TRBV19|.|TRBJ1-2|TRBD1
TGTGCCAGTAGCGCCGGGACAGGGAACGGCTACACCTTC
CASSAGTGNGYTF
>TRBV27|once|TRBJ2-3|.
TGTGCCAGCAGTTTCTTAGCCGCAGATACGCAGTATTTT
CASSFLAADTQYF
>TRBV4-3|few|TRBJ2-1|TRBD2
TGCGCCAGCAGCCAAGAACGACTAGCAGAGTCCTACAATGAGCAGTTCTTC
CASSQERLAESYNEQFF
>TRBV18|.|TRBJ1-1|TRBD1
TGTGCCAGCTCACCAAATGGCGGGACAGGGGTTCATACTGAAGCTTTCTTT
CASSPNGGTGVHTEAFF
>TRBV6-2/TRBV6-3|.|TRBJ2-1|TRBD2
TGTGCCAGCAGTTACTCGAAGGGTCATTGGAGCGGGGGGTCCAATGAGCAGTTCTTC
CASSYSKGHWSGGSNEQFF
>TRBV10-3|.|TRBJ1-5|.
TGTGCCATCAGTGAGTCGGGGGGGGACAATCAGCCCCAGCATTTT
CAISESGGDNQPQHF
>TRBV5-8|.|TRBJ1-1|TRBD1
TGTGCCAGCAGCTTGAACAGGGGCACTGAAGCTTTCTTT
CASSLNRGTEAFF
>TRBV3-1/TRBV3-2|.|TRBJ2-1|.
TGTGCCAGCAGCCCCGGCCTCGAGGGCTACAATGAGCAGTTCTTC
CASSPGLEGYNEQFF
>TRBV7-2|.|TRBJ2-7|TRBD2
TGTGCCAGCAGGGCTGGACTAGCTGGAGACGAGCAGTACTTC
CASRAGLAGDEQYF
>TRBV19|.|TRBJ1-5|TRBD1
TGTGCCAGTAGTTGGACAGGGGGCAATCAGCCCCAGCATTTT
CASSWTGGNQPQHF
>TRBV7-9|.|TRBJ1-6|.
TGTGCCAGCAGCAAAGGGACTCCCAATTCACCCCTCCACTTT
CASSKGTPNSPLHF
>TRBV6-5|.|TRBJ2-2|TRBD2
TGTGCCAGCAGAAAAGCGGGGACGAACACCGGGGAGCTGTTTTTT
CASRKAGTNTGELFF
>TRBV5-1|.|TRBJ2-5|.
TGCGCCAGCAGCTTGTTGGACAACCAAGAGACCCAGTACTTC
CASSLLDNQETQYF
>TRBV27|.|TRBJ1-3|TRBD1
TGTGCCAGCAGTCTGGGACAGCCCTCTGGAAACACCATATATTTT
CASSLGQPSGNTIYF